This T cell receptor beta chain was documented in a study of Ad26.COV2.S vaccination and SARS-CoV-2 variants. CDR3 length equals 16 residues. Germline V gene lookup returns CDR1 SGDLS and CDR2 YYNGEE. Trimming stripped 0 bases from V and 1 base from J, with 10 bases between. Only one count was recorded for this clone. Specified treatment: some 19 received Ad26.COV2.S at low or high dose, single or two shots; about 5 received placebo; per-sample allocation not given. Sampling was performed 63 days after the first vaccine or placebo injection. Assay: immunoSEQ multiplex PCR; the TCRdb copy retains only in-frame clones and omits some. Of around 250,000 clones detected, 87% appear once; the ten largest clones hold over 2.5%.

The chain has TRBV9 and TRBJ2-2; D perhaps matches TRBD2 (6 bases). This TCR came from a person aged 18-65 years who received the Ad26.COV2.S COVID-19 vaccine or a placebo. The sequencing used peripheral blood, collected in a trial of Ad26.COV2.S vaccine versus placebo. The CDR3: CASSVGGSGNTGELFF. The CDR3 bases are TGTGCCAGCAGCGTAGGGGGTAGCGGGAACACCGGGGAGCTGTTTTTT.